The 28 T cell receptor beta chains below were found in one sample sequenced in a study of response to subunit inactivated influenza vaccine. TCRdb used MiXCR to reprocess the RT-PCR reads, holding one entry per CDR3 protein. The sample lists around 750,000 distinct CDR3 sequences; around 20% were seen once. The specimen comprised PBMCs from blood, sampled about 5 days after vaccination. Every receptor here comes from a man aged 50-59 years who received an inactivated influenza vaccine.

The gene calls are TRBV6-1 and TRBJ1-4; no firm D call. The germline gives CDR1 MNHNS, CDR2 SASEGT. The CDR3 runs to 13 residues. The V end lost 6 bases, the J end lost 5 bases, and 10 bases lay between the germline ends. The CDR3 nucleotides are TGTGCCAGCAGCCGAGTGATAAATGAAAAACTGTTTTTT. Protein: CASSRVINEKLFF.

The chain is built from TRBV5-1 and TRBJ2-7; 9 bases agree with TRBD1. Per the germline V gene, CDR1 is SGHRS and CDR2 is YFSETQ. The CDR3 runs to 13 residues. J was trimmed by 6 bases and V by 5 bases; bases with no gene match: 6. This CDR3 reads CASSTGGPLEQYF. The CDR3 region has the DNA TGCGCCAGCAGTACAGGGGGCCCCCTCGAGCAGTACTTC.

The gene calls are TRBV20-1 and TRBJ2-6, with 8 bases lining up with TRBD1. Unmatched junction bases numbered 12, after V lost 1 base and J lost 13 bases. This CDR3 region has 15 residues. Germline-derived CDR1 and CDR2 are DFQATT and SNEGSKA (reference sequence). CDR3 sequence (DNA): TGCAGTGCTAGAGGGATGGACAGGGCGGTCGGAGTCCTGACTTTC. Translated, it gives CSARGMDRAVGVLTF.

The chain recombines TRBV5-1 with TRBJ2-1; 11 bases map to TRBD2. Germline V lookup: CDR1 SGHRS, CDR2 YFSETQ. This CDR3 region has 15 residues. J lost 4 bases, V lost 7 bases, and 7 bases had no gene match. This chain's CDR3 is CASWRTSGRYNEQFF. The CDR3 nucleotides are TGCGCCAGCTGGAGGACTAGCGGGCGATACAATGAGCAGTTCTTC.

The table lists this clonotype with a few counts. The CDR3 sequence is CASSQDMGGTEAFF. CDR3 nucleotide sequence: TGTGCCAGCAGCCAAGATATGGGCGGCACTGAAGCTTTCTTT. V and J are TRBV14 and TRBJ1-1; D ambiguous. The CDR3 is 14 residues long. V lost 0 bases, J lost 4 bases, and 9 bases lay in between. The germline gives CDR1 SGHDN, CDR2 FVKESK.

This chain uses TRBV27 with TRBJ2-3; 7 bases match TRBD2. This CDR3 comprises 16 residues. The trim removed 7 bases at V and 6 bases at J, leaving 16 bases unmatched. The germline V gene encodes CDR1 MNHEY and CDR2 SMNVEV (reference sequence). CDR3 sequence reads: CASIPHGREVADTQYF. As DNA, the CDR3 is TGTGCCAGCATCCCCCACGGACGGGAGGTGGCGGATACGCAGTATTTT.

This clonotype was seen a few times. J is TRBJ2-5 and V is TRBV24-1; D may be TRBD1 or TRBD2 (5 bases each). The ends were cut back, 4 bases at V and 2 bases at J, with 16 bases in the middle. CDR3 length: 16 residues. CDR1 is KGHDR, CDR2 SFDVKD, per germline. As DNA, the CDR3 is TGTGCCACCAGTGAAGGGGACCCCCTAAGGCAAGAGACCCAGTACTTC. This encodes CATSEGDPLRQETQYF.

This clonotype appeared once. The V and J genes are TRBV9 and TRBJ2-2; D uncertain. The length of the CDR3 is 15 residues. V was pared by 0 bases and J by 1 base, with 7 bases between. The V gene's germline CDR1 is SGDLS and CDR2 YYNGEE. The CDR3 coding sequence is TGTGCCAGCAGCGTAGGCCACCAGAACACCGGGGAGCTGTTTTTT. This gives the protein CASSVGHQNTGELFF. Looking up the rest from reference TRBV9 and TRBJ2-2 gives the full variable domain: DSGVTQTPKHLITATGQRVTLRCSPRSGDLSVYWYQQSLDQGLQFLIQYYNGEERAKGNILERFSAQQFPDLHSELNLSSLELGDSALYFCASSVGHQNTGELFFGEGSRLTVL.

The genes are TRBV9 and TRBJ2-3; D may match TRBD1 or TRBD2 (5 bases each). Trimming removed 4 bases from V and 2 bases from J, with 14 bases in between. The germline V gene has CDR1 SGDLS and CDR2 YYNGEE. This CDR3 is 15 amino acids long. For the CDR3, the DNA is TGTGCCAGCAGCACAGCGGTGGGGACCACAGATACGCAGTATTTT. Amino acids: CASSTAVGTTDTQYF.

This clonotype appeared a few times. The chain carries TRBV20-1 and TRBJ2-1; 8 nucleotides align to TRBD2. From germline, CDR1 is DFQATT and CDR2 SNEGSKA (reference sequence). V dropped 3 bases and J dropped 0; count of bases not matched to a gene: 4. This CDR3 comprises 15 residues. CDR3 protein: CSASKSGSSYNEQFF. Written as DNA, the CDR3 is TGCAGTGCTAGCAAGAGCGGGAGCTCCTACAATGAGCAGTTCTTC.

There are a few counts of this clonotype. The rearrangement joins TRBV20-1 to TRBJ1-1, with 7 bases lining up with TRBD1. Germline assignment: CDR1 DFQATT and CDR2 SNEGSKA (reference sequence). The J segment lost 7 bases and the V segment lost 5 bases, leaving 7 bases of the junction unmatched. The CDR3 consists of 12 residues. CDR3 loop: CSAGMTGFEAFF. The CDR3 coding sequence is TGCAGTGCTGGGATGACAGGGTTTGAAGCTTTCTTT.

The V call is TRBV20-1, the J call TRBJ2-3, with 11 bases identical to TRBD2. Germline CDR1 and CDR2: DFQATT and SNEGSKA (reference sequence). CDR3 length equals 17 residues. V dropped 3 bases and J dropped 3; count of bases not matched to a gene: 11. CDR3 nucleotide sequence: TGCAGTGCTAGTCTTGTTGGGTCTAGCGGGGGGACAGATACGCAGTATTTT. Amino acids: CSASLVGSSGGTDTQYF.

This clonotype was seen a few times. This chain uses TRBV9 with TRBJ2-7, with 8 positions matching TRBD2. The V gene end was trimmed by 2 bases and the J gene end by 2 bases; junction bases not matched to a gene: 9. The CDR3 is 16 residues long. In germline, CDR1 is SGDLS, CDR2 YYNGEE. This CDR3 reads CASSVSASGSAYEQYF. The CDR3 DNA sequence: TGTGCCAGCAGCGTGTCGGCTAGCGGGTCGGCCTACGAGCAGTACTTC. Using reference TRBV9 and TRBJ2-7 for the parts outside the CDR3, the full variable domain is DSGVTQTPKHLITATGQRVTLRCSPRSGDLSVYWYQQSLDQGLQFLIQYYNGEERAKGNILERFSAQQFPDLHSELNLSSLELGDSALYFCASSVSASGSAYEQYFGPGTRLTVT.

A few counts support this clonotype. The V and J genes are TRBV2 and TRBJ2-2; 7 nucleotides agree with TRBD1. V shed 6 bases and J 6 bases; nucleotides not matched to a gene: 4. The CDR3 has 13 amino acids. Looked up from germline, CDR1 is SNHLY and CDR2 is FYNNEI. The CDR3 spells CASRQGVAGELFF. The CDR3 DNA reads TGTGCCAGCAGGCAGGGGGTGGCCGGGGAGCTGTTTTTT.

This clonotype has ten or more counts. The chain is built from TRBV5-1 and TRBJ2-2, with 9 bases lining up with TRBD2. The CDR3 runs 18 residues. With 4 bases clipped from V and 0 bases from J, the junction kept 10 bases outside the gene matches. In germline, CDR1 is SGHRS, CDR2 YFSETQ. CDR3 protein: CASSLLLSGGANTGELFF. The CDR3, as DNA: TGCGCCAGCAGCCTGCTACTTAGCGGGGGCGCGAACACCGGGGAGCTGTTTTTT.

The gene calls are TRBV25-1 and TRBJ2-7, with TRBD1 matching 12 bases. This CDR3 has 16 amino acids. The ends lost 3 bases at V and 5 bases at J; junction bases unmatched: 8. CDR1 and CDR2 (germline): MGHDK, SYGVNS. The CDR3 here is CASSDLKGTGGNEQYF. As DNA, the CDR3 is TGTGCCAGCAGTGACTTAAAAGGGACAGGGGGCAACGAGCAGTACTTC.

This chain joins TRBV20-1 and TRBJ2-1, with 10 nucleotides matching TRBD2. Trimming at V came to 3 bases and at J to 8 bases, leaving 7 bases not matched to a gene. In germline, CDR1 is DFQATT, CDR2 SNEGSKA (reference sequence). This CDR3 is built from 14 residues. DNA for the CDR3: TGCAGTGCTAGTTCGGCTAGCGGGAGAGATGAGCAGTTCTTC. Protein sequence: CSASSASGRDEQFF.

CDR3 bases: TGTGCCAGCAGCTCATCCGGGACGGCCAACGTCCTGACTTTC. This gives the protein CASSSSGTANVLTF. V and J are TRBV13 and TRBJ2-6, with D perhaps being TRBD1 or TRBD2 (5 bases each). The germline V gene encodes CDR1 PRHDT and CDR2 FYEKMQ (reference sequence). The length of the CDR3 is 14 residues. Trimming took 4 bases from V and 6 from J, leaving 10 bases between them.

The rearrangement uses TRBV28 and TRBJ2-7; D might be TRBD1 or TRBD2, each matching 5 bases. The germline CDR1 and CDR2 sequences are MDHEN and SYDVKM. V dropped 4 bases and J dropped 4 bases, with 14 bases sitting between them. This CDR3 has 14 amino acids. The CDR3, as DNA: TGTGCCAGCAGTTGGGACCAACTGGGGTACGAGCAGTACTTC. Encoded protein: CASSWDQLGYEQYF.

This clonotype was seen a few times. J is TRBJ2-7 and V is TRBV6-1; 7 bases fit TRBD1. J gave up 9 bases and V 7 bases, and 15 bases lay outside the gene matches. The CDR3 sequence is 14 residues long. Germline V CDR1 and CDR2: MNHNS, SASEGT. CDR3 nucleotides: TGTGCCAGCACCACGGAACAGGGGCTACGATGGCAGTACTTC. It codes for CASTTEQGLRWQYF.

The table lists this clonotype with a few counts. The V gene is TRBV29-1, the J gene TRBJ2-3, with D unresolved. V shed 6 bases and J shed 4 bases, with 14 bases lying between them. The CDR3 contains 13 residues. Germline values: CDR1 SQVTM, CDR2 ANQGSEA. In DNA form, the CDR3 reads TGCAGCGTCCGCGGATATTTGGCAGATACGCAGTATTTT. Protein sequence: CSVRGYLADTQYF.

The chain joins TRBV5-5 to TRBJ1-2; no clear D gene. This CDR3 spans 14 amino acids. Germline lookup yields CDR1 SGHKS and CDR2 YYEKEE (reference sequence). Trimming pared 4 bases from V and 3 bases from J, leaving 13 bases between. The CDR3 DNA sequence: TGTGCCAGCAGCCCGGCCCCAGGAGACTATGGCTACACCTTC. Translated, it gives CASSPAPGDYGYTF.

The CDR3 spells CASSLGLGGEAFF. Written as DNA, the CDR3 is TGTGCCAGCAGCTTGGGTCTCGGTGGTGAAGCTTTCTTT. The genes are TRBV7-9 and TRBJ1-1; D is unresolved. Trimming pared 3 bases from V and 7 bases from J, leaving 12 bases between. Germline CDR1 SEHNR, CDR2 FQNEAQ (reference sequence). This CDR3 comprises 13 residues.

Notes on this clonotype: At one boundary the junction diverges from the germline segment, which might be a read error. This chain connects TRBV6-1 to TRBJ2-7; D gene unclear. CDR1 and CDR2 (germline): MNHNS, SASEGT. The CDR3 is 13 residues long. In DNA, the CDR3 is TGTGCCAGCAGTGAAGGTTCGAGACTGCGGCTTCACTTC. Translation: CASSEGSRLRLHF.

V and J are TRBV12-3 or TRBV12-4 and TRBJ2-2, with 7 nucleotides matching TRBD2. The ends lost 0 bases at V and 5 bases at J; junction bases unmatched: 6. CDR3 size: 16 residues. CDR3 sequence: CASSLAAGVTTGELFF. CDR3 coding DNA: TGTGCCAGCAGTTTAGCTGCGGGAGTGACGACCGGGGAGCTGTTTTTT.

V gene TRBV27 combines with J gene TRBJ1-1, with D unclear. The CDR3 covers 15 residues. V was shortened by 3 bases and J by 2 bases, with 13 bases between the two germline ends. Germline V lookup: CDR1 MNHEY, CDR2 SMNVEV (reference sequence). This CDR3 is CASSLRLSGNTEAFF. The CDR3 DNA is TGTGCCAGCAGTTTGCGGTTATCGGGAAACACTGAAGCTTTCTTT.

This sequence joins TRBV13 and TRBJ2-7; 14 bases line up with TRBD2. The CDR3 is 16 amino acids. CDR1 is PRHDT, CDR2 FYEKMQ, per germline (reference sequence). The trim removed 6 bases at V and 7 bases at J, leaving 11 bases unmatched. The CDR3 DNA follows: TGTGCCAGCAGTTCCTCGGTTCGACTAGCGGGAGGGGAGCAGTACTTC. This codes for CASSSSVRLAGGEQYF.

This chain uses TRBV15 with TRBJ2-5, with D uncertain. CDR1 and CDR2 (germline): LNHNV, YYDKDF (reference sequence). This CDR3 contains 17 residues. V was shortened by 0 bases and J by 4 bases, with 18 bases between the two germline ends. CDR3 DNA: TGTGCCACCAGCAGAGATTTATCTTCAAGTACGTTAGAGACCCAGTACTTC. Protein product: CATSRDLSSSTLETQYF.